This is a list of T cell receptor beta chains from one sample in a study of long-term antiretroviral therapy in people with HIV. Here immunoSEQ multiplex PCR was the method, and the copy in TCRdb shows in-frame clones only, minus some. The sample includes about 24,000 clones, around 85% of them seen just once. The sample consisted of unsorted PBMCs, taken 1.2 years after starting antiretroviral therapy. These TCRs come from a man aged 50-60 years with HIV. Each CDR3 is given with its conserved first and last residue. The D gene is left open where the match is weak. Rows may omit the clone size; those that give it use once, few, many or a size class.

CASSLSRGYGYTF | TGTGCCAGCAGCTTAAGCAGGGGCTATGGCTACACCTTC | NA | TRBV7-8 | NA | TRBJ1-2
CASSKTTDPPYNEQFF | TGTGCCAGCAGTAAGACGACAGACCCCCCGTACAATGAGCAGTTCTTC | once | TRBV7-3 | NA | TRBJ2-1
CASKQGPAGNTIYF | TGTGCCAGTAAGCAGGGACCAGCTGGAAACACCATATATTTT | NA | TRBV19 | NA | TRBJ1-3
CASHPIAGSHNEQFF | TGTGCCAGCCACCCTATAGCGGGGTCCCACAATGAGCAGTTCTTC | NA | TRBV28 | TRBD2 | TRBJ2-1
CSVELGGGSSYNEQFF | TGCAGCGTTGAGTTAGGTGGGGGGAGCTCCTACAATGAGCAGTTCTTC | NA | TRBV29-1 | NA | TRBJ2-1
CASSLINEQFF | TGCGCCAGCAGCTTGATAAATGAGCAGTTCTTC | NA | TRBV5-1 | NA | TRBJ2-1
CATSLDGYEQYF | TGTGCCACCAGCTTGGACGGCTACGAGCAGTACTTC | few | TRBV15 | NA | TRBJ2-7
CASSSRGSGGTGELFF | TGTGCCAGCAGCTCGAGGGGCTCAGGGGGCACCGGGGAGCTGTTTTTT | NA | TRBV7-6 | TRBD1 | TRBJ2-2
CASIGGTEAFF | TGTGCCAGCATAGGTGGCACTGAAGCTTTCTTT | NA | TRBV28 | NA | TRBJ1-1
CASSRPGTGVLGEQYF | TGTGCCAGCAGTCGGCCCGGGACAGGGGTCTTAGGCGAGCAGTACTTC | NA | TRBV28 | TRBD1 | TRBJ2-7
CASSIPGSGNTIYF | TGTGCCAGCTCCATCCCGGGCTCTGGAAACACCATATATTTT | NA | TRBV9 | NA | TRBJ1-3
CASVGTGGNTQYF | TGTGCCAGTGTAGGGACAGGGGGAAATACGCAGTATTTT | NA | TRBV11-2 | TRBD1 | TRBJ2-3
CASTDGGRRNTIYF | TGTGCCAGCACGGATGGGGGGCGAAGAAACACCATATATTTT | NA | TRBV6-5 | NA | TRBJ1-3
CASSLSGSGNQPQHF | TGTGCCAGCAGTTTATCAGGGTCAGGCAATCAGCCCCAGCATTTT | once | TRBV27 | NA | TRBJ1-5
CAWSVTSGSQETQYF | TGTGCCTGGAGTGTGACTAGCGGGTCCCAAGAGACCCAGTACTTC | NA | TRBV30 | TRBD2 | TRBJ2-5
CATWVGWVSYGYTF | TGTGCCACCTGGGTGGGGTGGGTGAGCTATGGCTACACCTTC | NA | TRBV28 | NA | TRBJ1-2
CAWSQRAPYEQYF | TGTGCCTGGAGTCAAAGGGCACCCTACGAGCAGTACTTC | NA | TRBV30 | NA | TRBJ2-7
CASSRPQIQETQYF | TGTGCCAGCAGCCGACCCCAGATCCAAGAGACCCAGTACTTC | once | TRBV7-9 | NA | TRBJ2-5
CASSWSGGAVMNTEAFF | TGTGCCAGCAGTTGGTCGGGTGGGGCCGTCATGAACACTGAAGCTTTCTTT | NA | TRBV27 | NA | TRBJ1-1
CASSLNLNSHYGYTF | TGTGCCAGCAGCTTAAATCTAAACAGCCACTATGGCTACACCTTC | once | TRBV11-2 | NA | TRBJ1-2
CASGQGGEKLFF | TGTGCCAGCGGGCAGGGAGGGGAAAAACTGTTTTTT | NA | TRBV6-5 | NA | TRBJ1-4
CASSLEMGRNQPQHF | TGTGCCAGCAGCTTAGAAATGGGTCGCAATCAGCCCCAGCATTTT | NA | TRBV7-8 | NA | TRBJ1-5
CASSLARTNTEAFF | TGTGCCAGCAGCTTGGCCCGGACGAACACTGAAGCTTTCTTT | NA | TRBV5-4 | NA | TRBJ1-1
CASSLIRDRGEQYF | TGTGCCAGCAGTTTAATAAGGGATAGGGGCGAGCAGTACTTC | NA | TRBV6-6 | NA | TRBJ2-7
CAWSWRNEQYF | TGTGCCTGGAGTTGGCGAAACGAGCAGTACTTC | NA | TRBV30 | NA | TRBJ2-7
CASRYSREGYNEQFF | TGCGCCAGCAGGTATTCGAGGGAAGGGTACAATGAGCAGTTCTTC | NA | TRBV5-1 | NA | TRBJ2-1
CASSEAPRQKANYGYTF | TGTGCCAGCAGCGAGGCCCCAAGACAGAAAGCTAACTATGGCTACACCTTC | NA | TRBV9 | NA | TRBJ1-2
CASSWTGSEQYF | TGTGCCAGCAGCTGGACAGGGAGCGAGCAGTACTTC | NA | TRBV11-1 | TRBD1 | TRBJ2-7
CASLPGLGANTEAFF | TGTGCCAGCCTTCCCGGGTTAGGGGCAAACACTGAAGCTTTCTTT | NA | TRBV28 | NA | TRBJ1-1
CASSLFGTVKSGNTIYF | TGTGCCAGTTCGTTATTTGGGACAGTGAAATCTGGAAACACCATATATTTT | NA | TRBV19 | TRBD1 | TRBJ1-3
CAWSSGGDRGKLFF | TGTGCCTGGAGTTCGGGGGGGGACAGGGGAAAACTGTTTTTT | NA | TRBV30 | TRBD1 | TRBJ1-4